One and the same sample provided the 21 T cell receptor beta chains below, sequenced in a study of molecular identifiers for immune sequencing clone quantification. TCRdb fed the PCR reads into MiXCR, producing one record per CDR3 protein. The sample gives about 330,000 distinct CDR3 sequences, roughly 24% of which show up once; around 0.7% is in the top ten. The sample comprised naive CD8+ T cells from blood, with Jurkat cell RNA spiked in. Sample subset: FACS-sorted CD8+CD4-CCR7+CD45RA+ naive T cells. The receptors originated from a human donor in good health. Some libraries in this study had Jurkat cell RNA spiked in.

A word on this clonotype: One end of the junction varies from germline; a read error may be responsible. The genes are TRBV27 and TRBJ2-7, with D tentatively TRBD1 or TRBD2 (6 bases each). The CDR3 length is 15 residues. Germline CDR1 reads MNHEY; CDR2 reads SMNVEV (reference sequence). The CDR3 DNA sequence: TGTGCCATCAGTTCCTCCCCGGGGGCGGTCTACGAGCAGTACTTC. Amino acid sequence: CAISSSPGAVYEQYF.

In its sample, this clonotype was seen many times. This chain connects TRBV28 to TRBJ2-2; TRBD2 is a possible D gene (5 bases). The CDR3 is 14 amino acids. The germline V gene has CDR1 MDHEN and CDR2 SYDVKM. V dropped 7 bases and J dropped 0 bases, with 9 bases sitting between them. CDR3 loop: CASNGLTNTGELFF. The CDR3 DNA reads as TGTGCCAGCAATGGACTGACGAACACCGGGGAGCTGTTTTTT.

This chain uses TRBV27 with TRBJ2-3, with D possibly TRBD2 on 6 matching bases. Germline-derived CDR1 and CDR2 are MNHEY and SMNVEV (reference sequence). Trimming pared 4 bases from V and 6 bases from J, leaving 14 bases between. There are 14 residues in the CDR3. CDR3 sequence (DNA): TGTGCCAGCAGTTCGGGAGTTCGGGTCGATACGCAGTATTTT. Residues: CASSSGVRVDTQYF.

This clonotype appeared many times. DNA for the CDR3: TGTGCCAGCAGCCTAGACTCCGGGGAGCTGTTTTTT. This codes for CASSLDSGELFF. This chain joins TRBV28 and TRBJ2-2, with D hard to call. The germline V gene has CDR1 MDHEN and CDR2 SYDVKM. The CDR3 runs to 12 residues. The V and J ends lost 6 bases and 6 bases respectively, with 8 bases between them.

This clonotype was picked up many times. The chain couples TRBV7-6 to TRBJ1-1; no definite D call. CDR1 is SGHVS and CDR2 is FNYEAQ in the germline V gene. The germline V and J ends were trimmed by 6 bases and 1 base, with 12 bases remaining between them. The CDR3 totals 14 residues. The CDR3 here is CASSYGEANTEAFF. Here the CDR3 DNA reads TGTGCCAGCAGTTACGGGGAAGCGAACACTGAAGCTTTCTTT.

Comment on this clonotype: One base away lies a much larger clone, so this may be a sequencing read error. V gene TRBV9 combines with J gene TRBJ1-3; no clear D. The CDR3 extends over 16 amino acids. Germline lookup yields CDR1 SGDLS and CDR2 YYNGEE. CDR3 region: CASSPRTESSGDTIYF. As DNA, the CDR3 is TGTGCCAGCAGCCCCAGGACGGAGAGCTCTGGAGACACCATATATTTT.

The rearrangement uses TRBV4-3 and TRBJ2-7, with TRBD2 matching over 8 bases. V lost 0 bases to trimming and J lost 0 bases; unmatched junction nucleotides: 7. The CDR3 is 17 residues long. Looked up from germline, CDR1 is LGHNA and CDR2 is YSLEER. This CDR3 is CASSQDPGGTSSYEQYF. The CDR3 coding sequence is TGCGCCAGCAGCCAAGACCCGGGGGGGACCAGCTCCTACGAGCAGTACTTC.

The chain combines TRBV4-1 with TRBJ2-2, with no clear D. Germline CDR1 MGHRA, CDR2 YSYEKL. Trimming removed 1 base at V and 5 bases at J, with 5 bases between. The CDR3 has 13 amino acids. Here the CDR3 reads CASSQVSTGELFF. As DNA, the CDR3 is TGCGCCAGCAGCCAAGTGTCTACCGGGGAGCTGTTTTTT.

As for this clonotype: A much larger clonotype is one base distant, so this may be a read error. The chain joins TRBV28 to TRBJ2-5; tentatively, D is TRBD2 (6 bases). This CDR3 spans 14 amino acids. Germline CDR1 MDHEN, CDR2 SYDVKM. Here the CDR3 DNA reads TGTGCCAGCAGTACCCGGGGGAATCAAGAGCCCCAGTACTTC. Residues: CASSTRGNQEPQYF.

In its sample, this clonotype was seen many times. The J gene is TRBJ2-4, the V gene TRBV29-1; possible D gene TRBD2, 6 bases. V lost 0 bases, J lost 1 base, and 7 bases lay in between. Germline loops: CDR1 SQVTM, CDR2 ANQGSEA. The CDR3 has 14 amino acids. In nucleotides, the CDR3 is TGCAGCGTTGAAGATCTAGCGGCCAAAAACATTCAGTACTTC. This encodes CSVEDLAAKNIQYF.

Note on this clonotype: A much larger clone differs by one base, so this may be a read error. V usage is TRBV12-3 or TRBV12-4 and J usage is TRBJ2-7, with D perhaps matching TRBD1 (6 bases). This CDR3 is built from 14 residues. CDR3 residues: CASSFGRGAYVQYF. CDR3 sequence (DNA): TGTGCCAGCAGTTTCGGCAGGGGAGCCTACGTGCAGTACTTC.

A remark on this clonotype: It may be a read error: a sequence one base away is much more abundant. The chain carries TRBV29-1 and TRBJ2-7; D unresolved. From germline, CDR1 is SQVTM and CDR2 ANQGSEA. The CDR3 totals 12 residues. This CDR3 is CGVEDQFYEQYF. The CDR3 region has the DNA TGCGGCGTTGAAGATCAGTTCTACGAGCAGTACTTC.

The table lists this clonotype with a few counts. The chain has TRBV28 and TRBJ2-3, with D possibly called TRBD1 or TRBD2 (5 bases each). V was trimmed by 4 bases and J by 0 bases, leaving 14 bases between them. The CDR3 totals 16 residues. Germline loops: CDR1 MDHEN, CDR2 SYDVKM. CDR3 coding DNA: TGTGCCAGCAGTTCCGTCGGGACGGAAAGCACAGATACGCAGTATTTT. It is translated as CASSSVGTESTDTQYF.

This clonotype was seen only a few times. The chain is built from TRBV6-5 and TRBJ2-7, with D hard to call. The ends were cut back, 5 bases at V and 2 bases at J, with 16 bases in the middle. The germline CDR1 and CDR2 sequences are MNHEY and SVGAGI. The CDR3 totals 15 residues. The CDR3 region is CASSPQISSPYEQYF. CDR3 bases: TGTGCCAGCAGTCCACAGATCAGTAGTCCCTACGAGCAGTACTTC.

Comment on this clonotype: A much larger clone is a single base away; this may be a read error. The V gene is TRBV12-3 or TRBV12-4, the J gene TRBJ2-3; D perhaps matches TRBD1 (5 bases). The CDR3 extends over 14 amino acids. The CDR3 DNA reads as TGTGCCAGCAGCTCCGGACACAGCACAGATACGCTGTATTTT. Its translation is CASSSGHSTDTLYF.

The chain carries TRBV4-1 and TRBJ1-6, with a possible D match to TRBD1 (5 bases). Trimming shortened V by 0 bases and J by 5 bases, and 14 bases separated the two germline ends. Germline CDR1 reads MGHRA; CDR2 reads YSYEKL. The CDR3 consists of 17 residues. The CDR3 region has the DNA TGCGCCAGCAGCCAAGAAATTGCAGGGATCCATAATTCACCCCTCCACTTT. Translating it yields CASSQEIAGIHNSPLHF.

This clonotype was seen more than once but under ten times. This chain's CDR3 is CASSQVGGKNTEAFF. CDR3 nucleotide sequence: TGCGCCAGCAGCCAAGTGGGAGGGAAGAACACTGAAGCTTTCTTT. The J gene is TRBJ1-1, the V gene TRBV4-1; D not certain. V dropped 1 base and J dropped 1 base, with 10 bases sitting between them. CDR1 and CDR2 (germline): MGHRA, YSYEKL. There are 15 residues in the CDR3.

The chain recombines TRBV19 with TRBJ1-5; D call uncertain. V shed 9 bases and J shed 0 bases, with 12 bases lying between them. Germline CDR1 and CDR2: LNHDA and SQIVND (reference sequence). This CDR3 contains 14 residues. CDR3 residues: CASTLSVSNQPQHF. CDR3 sequence (DNA): TGTGCCAGCACACTGTCGGTTAGCAATCAGCCCCAGCATTTT.

About this clonotype: Possible read error: a much larger clone is one base away. The V call is TRBV4-1, the J call TRBJ2-3, with TRBD1 as a possible D gene (5 bases). From germline, CDR1 is MGHRA and CDR2 YSYEKL. CDR3 size: 15 residues. Here the CDR3 DNA reads TGCGCCAGCAGCCAAGATCGCGAGGACACAGATACGCACTATTTT. It is translated as CASSQDREDTDTHYF.

The J gene is TRBJ2-1, the V gene TRBV28; D ambiguous. The J call is uncertain, as TRBJ2-7 better fits the DNA end. CDR1 and CDR2 (germline): MDHEN, SYDVKM. CDR3 length: 14 amino acids. CDR3 protein: CASDPRVGSYEQYF. Here the CDR3 DNA reads TGTGCCAGCGACCCAAGGGTGGGCAGCTACGAGCAGTACTTC.

This clonotype has at least ten counts. J is TRBJ2-2 and V is TRBV13; D uncertain. The germline CDR1 and CDR2 sequences are PRHDT and FYEKMQ (reference sequence). The length of the CDR3 is 16 residues. V lost 1 base and J lost 6, with 15 bases in between. CDR3 nucleotide sequence: TGTGCCAGCAGCTTAGACACGGACGGGCAGCCCGGGGAGCTGTTTTTT. Its protein product is CASSLDTDGQPGELFF.